This TCR beta chain derives from a study of PD-1 blockade in classical Hodgkin lymphoma. Study information: Patients were infused with nivolumab 3 mg/kg every 2 weeks.

Points on this clone: What it recognizes is unknown.

Clones were sequenced by immunoSEQ multiplex PCR, and TCRdb holds only the in-frame ones, with some missing. Of about 14,000 clones in the sample, roughly 86% were seen once. Study-level results: CD4+ TCR diversity, unlike CD8+, climbed significantly by C4D1.

Trimming at V came to 1 base and at J to 2 bases, leaving 1 base not matched to a gene. The V gene's germline CDR1 is SGHRS and CDR2 YFSETQ. There are 15 residues in the CDR3. Each patient's relapse followed autologous stem cell transplantation, and brentuximab vedotin exposure varied. The sequence came from a human donor with classical Hodgkin lymphoma. The J gene is TRBJ2-3, the V gene TRBV5-1, with TRBD2 matching over 10 bases. Sample: peripheral blood mononuclear cells (PBMCs), taken at baseline. The CDR3 DNA sequence: TGCGCCAGCAGCTTGACTAGCGGGAACACAGATACGCAGTATTTT. Translating it yields CASSLTSGNTDTQYF. The complete variable domain, with remaining parts taken from reference TRBV5-1 and TRBJ2-3, reads KAGVTQTPRYLIKTRGQQVTLSCSPISGHRSVSWYQQTPGQGLQFLFEYFSETQRNKGNFPGRFSGRQFSNSRSEMNVSTLELGDSALYLCASSLTSGNTDTQYFGPGTRLTVL.